Listed below are T cell receptor beta chains from one sample, sequenced in a study of response to subunit inactivated influenza vaccine. A single record per CDR3 protein comes from TCRdb applying MiXCR to the RT-PCR reads. The sample lists about 650,000 distinct CDR3 sequences; 15% to 17% were seen once. The specimen comprised PBMCs from blood, sampled roughly 12 days after vaccination. The receptors come from a man over 45 who received an inactivated influenza vaccine. Both conserved end residues are part of each CDR3. D genes are given only for firm matches. Clone size is given for some rows only: seen once, a few or many times, or a class if the clone is expanded.

v_call	clone_size	cdr3_length	d_call	j_call	cdr3_aa	cdr3_nt
TRBV24-1	-	14	-	TRBJ2-2	CATSVRPNTGELFF	TGTGCCACCAGTGTCCGGCCCAACACCGGGGAGCTGTTTTTT
TRBV7-9	-	12	-	TRBJ1-1	CASTVAGGEAFF	TGTGCCAGCACCGTAGCCGGGGGAGAAGCTTTCTTT
TRBV20-1	-	14	TRBD2	TRBJ2-3	CSARGVAGRDTQYF	TGCAGTGCTAGAGGAGTAGCGGGGCGAGATACGCAGTATTTT
TRBV9	many	16	-	TRBJ1-1	CASSASSGAMNTEAFF	TGTGCCAGCAGCGCCTCTTCAGGGGCCATGAACACTGAAGCTTTCTTT
TRBV18	many	15	-	TRBJ2-7	CASSPGQAGLNEQYF	TGTGCCAGCTCACCAGGCCAGGCGGGTTTAAACGAGCAGTACTTC
TRBV14	few	12	TRBD2	TRBJ2-1	CASSRAGAEQFF	TGTGCCAGCAGCCGGGCGGGAGCTGAGCAGTTCTTC
TRBV12-3/TRBV12-4	-	16	-	TRBJ2-4	CASSPGTQLAKNIQYF	TGTGCCAGCAGCCCCGGGACTCAATTAGCCAAAAACATTCAGTACTTC
TRBV2	-	14	-	TRBJ2-3	CASSMGQGRDTQYF	TGTGCCAGCAGTATGGGGCAGGGTAGGGATACGCAGTATTTT
TRBV20-1	-	14	TRBD1	TRBJ2-7	CSASLGDRGYEQYF	TGCAGTGCTAGTTTGGGGGACAGGGGGTACGAGCAGTACTTC
TRBV7-2	-	16	-	TRBJ2-2	CASSPVWGRGTGELFF	TGTGCCAGCAGCCCCGTTTGGGGGCGGGGCACCGGGGAGCTGTTTTTT
TRBV27	-	17	TRBD1	TRBJ1-2	CASSPRDRGSVNYGYTF	TGTGCCAGCAGTCCCCGGGACAGGGGGTCAGTGAACTATGGCTACACCTTC
TRBV6-2/TRBV6-3	once	15	TRBD1	TRBJ1-1	CASSYGGRGRTEAFF	TGTGCCAGCAGTTACGGTGGCAGGGGGAGAACTGAAGCTTTCTTT
TRBV5-1	-	14	-	TRBJ2-7	CASSPGGHSYEQYF	TGCGCCAGCAGCCCCGGGGGGCACTCCTACGAGCAGTACTTC
TRBV4-1	few	20	-	TRBJ2-6	CASSQEGPPHFDSGANVLTF	TGCGCCAGCAGCCAAGAGGGACCGCCGCACTTTGATTCTGGGGCCAACGTCCTGACTTTC
TRBV27	few	14	-	TRBJ2-7	CASSLFPSSYEQYF	TGTGCCAGCAGTTTATTTCCCAGCTCCTACGAGCAGTACTTC
TRBV29-1	many	18	TRBD2	TRBJ2-1	CSVEASASGGFSYNEQFF	TGCAGCGTTGAAGCTTCGGCTAGCGGGGGGTTTTCCTACAATGAGCAGTTCTTC
TRBV28	-	17	-	TRBJ1-5	CASSLYGWTGSNQPQHF	TGTGCCAGCAGTTTATACGGCTGGACCGGGAGTAATCAGCCCCAGCATTTT
TRBV6-1	many	12	-	TRBJ1-1	CASSEPRTEAFF	TGTGCCAGCAGTGAACCCCGTACTGAAGCTTTCTTT
TRBV20-1	-	16	TRBD2	TRBJ2-3	CSAPRRLAGAVDTQYF	TGCAGTGCTCCCCGCCGACTAGCGGGAGCGGTAGATACGCAGTATTTT
TRBV12-3/TRBV12-4	-	15	-	TRBJ1-2	CASSLLHRQDYGYTF	TGTGCCAGCAGTTTATTACACCGCCAGGACTATGGCTACACCTTC
TRBV9	-	15	TRBD1	TRBJ1-5	CASSAGTVSNQPQHF	TGTGCCAGCAGCGCGGGGACAGTTAGCAATCAGCCCCAGCATTTT
TRBV20-1	few	16	TRBD1	TRBJ2-7	CSARPYPDRGTYEQYF	TGCAGTGCTCGCCCTTACCCTGACAGGGGGACCTACGAGCAGTACTTC
TRBV5-1	-	13	-	TRBJ2-2	CASSFTVSGELFF	TGCGCCAGCAGCTTTACGGTATCCGGGGAGCTGTTTTTT
TRBV2	-	13	-	TRBJ2-7	CASSTLDSYEQYF	TGTGCCAGCAGTACCCTCGACAGTTACGAGCAGTACTTC
TRBV6-1	-	15	TRBD1	TRBJ2-6	CASRDRASGANVLTF	TGTGCCAGCAGAGACAGGGCTTCTGGGGCCAACGTCCTGACTTTC
TRBV6-1	-	15	-	TRBJ2-5	CASSPSRDGKETQYF	TGTGCCAGCAGCCCTTCCAGGGACGGAAAAGAGACCCAGTACTTC
TRBV30	-	12	-	TRBJ2-5	CAWSARLETQYF	TGTGCCTGGAGTGCTCGTTTGGAGACCCAGTACTTC
TRBV2	-	16	TRBD1	TRBJ2-7	CASSRDQGAPKNEQYF	TGTGCCAGCAGTAGAGACCAGGGGGCGCCGAAAAACGAGCAGTACTTC
TRBV29-1	few	13	-	TRBJ1-2	CSVAEGVYVGYTF	TGCAGCGTTGCGGAGGGGGTCTATGTTGGCTACACCTTC
TRBV27	many	16	TRBD1	TRBJ1-6	CASSSSGTAYNSPLHF	TGTGCCAGCAGTTCCTCCGGGACAGCTTATAATTCACCCCTCCACTTT
TRBV5-1	-	15	-	TRBJ2-3	CASSLGTFGTDTQYF	TGCGCCAGCAGCTTGGGGACTTTCGGCACAGATACGCAGTATTTT
TRBV7-3	few	13	-	TRBJ2-1	CASSFPPINEQFF	TGTGCCAGCAGCTTCCCCCCAATCAATGAGCAGTTCTTC
TRBV29-1	-	12	-	TRBJ1-1	CSVGRGGTEAFF	TGCAGCGTGGGAAGGGGGGGTACTGAAGCTTTCTTT
TRBV20-1	-	11	-	TRBJ1-2	CSARVIGGYTF	TGCAGTGCTAGAGTGATAGGCGGCTACACCTTC
TRBV3-1	few	17	-	TRBJ2-1	CASSRTEVRRTYNEQFF	TGTGCCAGCAGCCGTACAGAGGTCAGGAGGACCTACAATGAGCAGTTCTTC
TRBV20-1	few	17	TRBD2	TRBJ2-1	CSAAAGRGGVSYNEQFF	TGCAGTGCCGCGGCAGGGCGGGGGGGCGTCTCCTACAATGAGCAGTTCTTC
TRBV3-1	-	18	-	TRBJ2-1	CASSQYSQAGAPYNEQFF	TGTGCCAGCAGCCAATACTCGCAGGCGGGGGCCCCCTACAATGAGCAGTTCTTC
TRBV10-3	-	13	TRBD1	TRBJ1-2	CAVSDRGPPGYTF	TGTGCCGTCAGTGACAGGGGTCCTCCTGGCTACACCTTC
TRBV11-2	few	16	TRBD2	TRBJ2-1	CASSLGGSGFYNEQFF	TGTGCCAGCAGCTTAGGAGGTAGCGGGTTCTACAATGAGCAGTTCTTC